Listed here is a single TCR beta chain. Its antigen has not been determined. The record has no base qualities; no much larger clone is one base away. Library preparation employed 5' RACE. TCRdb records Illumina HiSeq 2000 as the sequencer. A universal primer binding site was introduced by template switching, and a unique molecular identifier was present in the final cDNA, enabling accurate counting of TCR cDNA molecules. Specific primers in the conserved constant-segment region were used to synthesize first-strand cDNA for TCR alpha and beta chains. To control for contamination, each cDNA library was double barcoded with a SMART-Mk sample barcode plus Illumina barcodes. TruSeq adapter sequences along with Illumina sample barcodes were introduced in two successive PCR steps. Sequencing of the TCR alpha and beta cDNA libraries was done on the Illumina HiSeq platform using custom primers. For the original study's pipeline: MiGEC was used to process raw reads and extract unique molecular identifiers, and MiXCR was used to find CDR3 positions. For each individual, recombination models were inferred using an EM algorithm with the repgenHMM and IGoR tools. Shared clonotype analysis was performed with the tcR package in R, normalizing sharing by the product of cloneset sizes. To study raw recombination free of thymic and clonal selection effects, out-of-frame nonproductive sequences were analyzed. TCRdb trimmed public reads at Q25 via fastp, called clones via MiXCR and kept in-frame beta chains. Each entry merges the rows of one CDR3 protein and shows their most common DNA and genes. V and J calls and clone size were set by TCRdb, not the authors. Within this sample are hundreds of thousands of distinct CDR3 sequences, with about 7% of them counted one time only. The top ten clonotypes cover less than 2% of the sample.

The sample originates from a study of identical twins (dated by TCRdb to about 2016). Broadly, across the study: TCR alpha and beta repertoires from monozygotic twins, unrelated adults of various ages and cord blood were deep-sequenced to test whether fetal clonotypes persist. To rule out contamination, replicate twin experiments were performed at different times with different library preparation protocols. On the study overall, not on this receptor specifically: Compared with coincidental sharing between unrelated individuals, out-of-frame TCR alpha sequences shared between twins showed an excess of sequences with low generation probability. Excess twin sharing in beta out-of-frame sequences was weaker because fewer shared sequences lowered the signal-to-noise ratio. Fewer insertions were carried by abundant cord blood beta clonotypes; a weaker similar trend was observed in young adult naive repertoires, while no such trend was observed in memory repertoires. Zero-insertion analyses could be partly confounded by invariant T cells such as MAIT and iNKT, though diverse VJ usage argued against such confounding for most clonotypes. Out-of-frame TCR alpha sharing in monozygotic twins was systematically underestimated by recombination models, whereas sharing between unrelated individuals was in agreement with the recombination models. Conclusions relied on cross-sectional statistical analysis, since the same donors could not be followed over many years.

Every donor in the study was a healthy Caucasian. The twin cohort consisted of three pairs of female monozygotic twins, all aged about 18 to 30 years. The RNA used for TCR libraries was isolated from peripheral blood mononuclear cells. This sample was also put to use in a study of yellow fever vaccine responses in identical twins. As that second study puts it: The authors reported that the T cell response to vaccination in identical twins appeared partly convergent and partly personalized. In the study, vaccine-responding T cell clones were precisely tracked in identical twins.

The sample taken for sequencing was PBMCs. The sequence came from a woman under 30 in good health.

The sequenced DNA is TGTGCCAGCATACCCGGGGGCTCAGGGAATGAGCAGTTCTTC. Protein translation: CASIPGGSGNEQFF. The V and J genes are TRBV27 and TRBJ2-1; the D element could tentatively be TRBD1 or TRBD2, as 6 bases agree for each. The germline V gene encodes CDR1 MNHEY and CDR2 SMNVEV (reference sequence). Relative to germline, V is 7 bases shorter and J is 7 bases shorter, with 17 bases between their ends. Counted from cysteine to phenylalanine, this CDR3 has 14 amino acids. Solely the CDR3 DNA is kept, with 42 bases framed from the first base.